The 12 T cell receptor beta chains below all came from one sample that was sequenced in a study of cytomegalovirus exposure and HLA in healthy donors. PCR used 60 Vbeta primers and 13 Jbeta primers. Libraries were prepared by immunoSEQ multiplex PCR; TCRdb keeps only in-frame clonotypes and omits some of them. Of about 160,000 clones listed, around 74% are singletons. Material for sequencing was PBMCs. These receptors all come from a woman in her twenties or thirties in good health and CMV-seronegative.

The V gene is TRBV6-1, the J gene TRBJ1-5, with a possible D match to TRBD1 (5 bases). The CDR3 length is 13 residues. Trimming took off 1 base at V and 10 bases at J, with 11 bases between the two ends. Germline-derived CDR1 and CDR2 are MNHNS and SASEGT. This CDR3 reads CASSEGWRDPQHF. DNA for the CDR3: TGTGCCAGCAGTGAAGGTTGGAGGGACCCCCAGCATTTT.

V is TRBV6-5 and J is TRBJ1-5; maybe TRBD1 (6 bases). The CDR3 runs to 14 residues. V lost 5 bases and J lost 5, with 13 bases in between. Germline V lookup: CDR1 MNHEY, CDR2 SVGAGI. The CDR3 region is CASSPQGLYQPQHF. The CDR3, as DNA: TGTGCCAGCAGTCCACAGGGCCTATATCAGCCCCAGCATTTT.

The chain recombines TRBV4-1 with TRBJ2-3; TRBD1 matches at 8 bases. The CDR3 is made up of 14 amino acids. Unmatched junction bases numbered 7, after V lost 5 bases and J lost 6 bases. CDR1 and CDR2 (germline): MGHRA, YSYEKL. The CDR3 DNA reads TGCGCCAGCAGCTCGCGGACAGGGAGGGATACGCAGTATTTT. It codes for CASSSRTGRDTQYF.

This clone was observed a few times. J is TRBJ1-1 and V is TRBV7-8; D is unresolved. Germline V gene data show CDR1 as SGHVS and CDR2 as FQNEAQ. This CDR3 region has 16 residues. Trimming took 5 bases from V and 3 from J, leaving 19 bases between them. The CDR3 bases are TGTGCCAGCAGCCCCGCCCTGTTGCTATCCTACACTGAAGCTTTCTTT. Protein: CASSPALLLSYTEAFF.

This chain connects TRBV6-1 to TRBJ1-6; possible D gene TRBD1, 5 bases. V lost 4 bases and J 7 bases, leaving 11 bases between the germline ends. Germline-derived CDR1 and CDR2 are MNHNS and SASEGT. CDR3 length: 14 amino acids. The CDR3 region is CASSGGGMNSPLHF. CDR3 DNA sequence: TGTGCCAGCAGTGGTGGGGGGATGAATTCACCCCTCCACTTT.

The chain employs TRBV19 and TRBJ1-1; D possibly corresponds to TRBD1 (6 bases). V was cut by 4 bases and J by 7 bases, with 10 bases left in between. CDR1 and CDR2 from the germline V gene are LNHDA and SQIVND (reference sequence). This CDR3 region has 12 residues. The CDR3 reads CASSTSGVEAFF. The CDR3 DNA reads as TGTGCCAGTAGTACTTCAGGGGTTGAAGCTTTCTTT.

The CDR3: CASSGTGNPTEAFF. The CDR3, as DNA: TGTGCCAGCAGTGGGACAGGCAACCCCACTGAAGCTTTCTTT. The rearrangement links TRBV2 to TRBJ1-1, with 7 bases lining up with TRBD1. The CDR3 extends over 14 amino acids. Germline V lookup: CDR1 SNHLY, CDR2 FYNNEI. V shed 4 bases, J shed 4 bases, and the junction held 6 bases outside the gene matches.

The chain employs TRBV7-2 and TRBJ1-5; no reliable D call. V was trimmed by 5 bases and J by 7 bases, leaving 12 bases between them. CDR3 size: 13 residues. In germline, CDR1 is SGHTA, CDR2 FQGNSA. CDR3 residues: CASSPSSMQPQHF. CDR3 in DNA: TGTGCCAGCAGCCCTAGCTCAATGCAGCCCCAGCATTTT.

The chain combines TRBV27 with TRBJ1-5, with TRBD1 matching over 7 bases. After removal of 8 bases from V and 4 bases from J, the junction contained 5 bases not matched to a gene. The germline V gene has CDR1 MNHEY and CDR2 SMNVEV (reference sequence). This CDR3 has 13 residues. The chain's CDR3 is CASGGQRNQPQHF. The CDR3, as DNA: TGTGCCAGCGGGGGACAGAGGAATCAGCCCCAGCATTTT.

The chain uses TRBV28 and TRBJ1-3; D remains ambiguous. The CDR3 covers 11 residues. Germline CDR1 MDHEN, CDR2 SYDVKM. Trimming pared 5 bases from V and 4 bases from J, leaving 3 bases between. The DNA for the CDR3 is TGTGCCAGCAGTGCGGGAAACACCATATATTTT. This codes for CASSAGNTIYF.

This clone showed up just once. V and J are TRBV4-1 and TRBJ2-5; 9 bases map to TRBD2. The germline V gene encodes CDR1 MGHRA and CDR2 YSYEKL. Losses at the gene ends were 3 bases for V and 5 bases for J; bases not matched to a gene: 16. The CDR3 covers 18 residues. CDR3 nucleotide sequence: TGCGCCAGCAGCCAGGGGGGTGGCGGGGGGGCCCTCAGGGAGACCCAGTACTTC. Translation gives CASSQGGGGGALRETQYF.

The chain combines TRBV19 with TRBJ2-3, with D possibly TRBD1 on 5 matching bases. The ends were cut back, 5 bases at V and 8 bases at J, with 14 bases in the middle. Germline V gene lookup returns CDR1 LNHDA and CDR2 SQIVND (reference sequence). The CDR3 loop spans 13 amino acids. Here the CDR3 reads CASSPRERGTQYF. The CDR3 coding sequence is TGTGCCAGTAGTCCTCGCGAAAGGGGTACGCAGTATTTT. Drawing the rest from reference TRBV19 and TRBJ2-3, the complete variable domain is DGGITQSPKYLFRKEGQNVTLSCEQNLNHDAMYWYRQDPGQGLRLIYYSQIVNDFQKGDIAEGYSVSREKKESFPLTVTSAQKNPTAFYLCASSPRERGTQYFGPGTRLTVL.